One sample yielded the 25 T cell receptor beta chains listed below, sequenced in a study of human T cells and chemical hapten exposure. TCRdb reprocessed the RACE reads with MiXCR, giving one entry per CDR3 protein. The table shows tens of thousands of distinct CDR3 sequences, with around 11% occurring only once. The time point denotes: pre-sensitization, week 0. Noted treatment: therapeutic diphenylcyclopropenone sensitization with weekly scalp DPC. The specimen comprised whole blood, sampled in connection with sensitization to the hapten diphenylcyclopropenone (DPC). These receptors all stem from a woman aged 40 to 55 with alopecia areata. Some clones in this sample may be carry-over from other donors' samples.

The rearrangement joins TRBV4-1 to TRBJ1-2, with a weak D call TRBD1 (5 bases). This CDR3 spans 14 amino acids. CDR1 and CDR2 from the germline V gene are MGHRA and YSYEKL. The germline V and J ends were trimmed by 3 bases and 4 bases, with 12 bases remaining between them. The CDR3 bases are TGCGCCAGCAGCCAGCCCGGGACGGGCTATGGCTACACCTTC. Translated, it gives CASSQPGTGYGYTF.

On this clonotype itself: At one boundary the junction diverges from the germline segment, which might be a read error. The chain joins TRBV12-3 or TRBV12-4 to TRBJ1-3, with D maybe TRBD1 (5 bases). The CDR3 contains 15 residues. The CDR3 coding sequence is TGTGCCAGCAGTACCGCAGGGCTCTCTGAAAACACCATATATTTT. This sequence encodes CASSTAGLSENTIYF.

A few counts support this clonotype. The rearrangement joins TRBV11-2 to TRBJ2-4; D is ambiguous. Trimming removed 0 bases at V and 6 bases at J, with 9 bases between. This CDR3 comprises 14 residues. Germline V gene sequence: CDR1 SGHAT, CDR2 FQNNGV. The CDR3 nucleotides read TGTGCCAGCAGCTTAGACGCCTCCAGAAACATTCAGTACTTC. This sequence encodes CASSLDASRNIQYF.

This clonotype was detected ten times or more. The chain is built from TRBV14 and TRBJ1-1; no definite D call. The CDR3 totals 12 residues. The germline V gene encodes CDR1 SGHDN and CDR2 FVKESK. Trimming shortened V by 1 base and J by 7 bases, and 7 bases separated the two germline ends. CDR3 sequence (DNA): TGTGCCAGCAGCCAAGGCAGGAGTGAAGCTTTCTTT. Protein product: CASSQGRSEAFF.

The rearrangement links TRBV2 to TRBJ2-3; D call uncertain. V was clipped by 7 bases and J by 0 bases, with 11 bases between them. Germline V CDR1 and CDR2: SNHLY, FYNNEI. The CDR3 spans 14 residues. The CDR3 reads CASTAAISTDTQYF. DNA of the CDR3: TGTGCCAGCACGGCAGCCATCAGCACAGATACGCAGTATTTT.

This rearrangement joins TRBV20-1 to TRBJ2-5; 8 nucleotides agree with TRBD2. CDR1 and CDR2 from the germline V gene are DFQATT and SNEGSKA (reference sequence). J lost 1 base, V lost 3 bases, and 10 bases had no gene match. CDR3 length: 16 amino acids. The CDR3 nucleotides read TGCAGTGCTAGCCCTTCGGGGGGGCGGGGCCAAGAGACCCAGTACTTC. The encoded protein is CSASPSGGRGQETQYF.

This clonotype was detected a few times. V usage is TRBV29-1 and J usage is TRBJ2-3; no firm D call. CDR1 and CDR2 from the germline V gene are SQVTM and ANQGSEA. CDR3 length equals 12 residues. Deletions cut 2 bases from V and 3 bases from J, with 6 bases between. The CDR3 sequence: CSVEWRTDTQYF. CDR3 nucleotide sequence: TGCAGCGTTGAATGGAGAACAGATACGCAGTATTTT.

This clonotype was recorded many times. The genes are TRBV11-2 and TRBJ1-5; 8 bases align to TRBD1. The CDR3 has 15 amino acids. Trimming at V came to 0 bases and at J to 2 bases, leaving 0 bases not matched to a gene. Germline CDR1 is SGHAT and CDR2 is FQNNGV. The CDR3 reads CASSLETGGNQPQHF. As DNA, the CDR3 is TGTGCCAGCAGCTTAGAGACAGGGGGCAATCAGCCCCAGCATTTT.

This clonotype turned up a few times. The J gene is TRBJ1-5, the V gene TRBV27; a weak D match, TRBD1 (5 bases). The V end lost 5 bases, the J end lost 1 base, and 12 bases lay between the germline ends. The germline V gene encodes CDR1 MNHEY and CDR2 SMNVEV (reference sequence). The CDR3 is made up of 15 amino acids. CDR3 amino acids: CASSQNGASNQPQHF. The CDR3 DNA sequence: TGTGCCAGCAGTCAGAATGGGGCAAGCAATCAGCCCCAGCATTTT.

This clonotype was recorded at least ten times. This chain's CDR3 is CASSLMTRGYTF. CDR3 in DNA: TGTGCCAGCAGCTTAATGACTCGCGGCTACACCTTC. V is TRBV7-3 and J is TRBJ1-2, with D unclear. V was trimmed by 1 base and J by 8 bases, leaving 8 bases between them. Germline lookup yields CDR1 SGHTA and CDR2 FQGTGA. This CDR3 is 12 amino acids long.

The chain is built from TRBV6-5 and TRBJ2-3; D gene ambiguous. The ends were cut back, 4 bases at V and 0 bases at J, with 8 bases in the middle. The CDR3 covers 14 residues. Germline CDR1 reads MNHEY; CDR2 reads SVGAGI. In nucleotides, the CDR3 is TGTGCCAGCAGTTCATCAGCTAGCACAGATACGCAGTATTTT. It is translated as CASSSSASTDTQYF.

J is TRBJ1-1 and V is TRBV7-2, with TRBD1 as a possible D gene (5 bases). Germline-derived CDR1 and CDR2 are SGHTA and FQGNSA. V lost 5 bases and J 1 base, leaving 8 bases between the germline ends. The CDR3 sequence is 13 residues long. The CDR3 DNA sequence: TGTGCCAGCAGCCGAGGGACGAACACTGAAGCTTTCTTT. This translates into CASSRGTNTEAFF.

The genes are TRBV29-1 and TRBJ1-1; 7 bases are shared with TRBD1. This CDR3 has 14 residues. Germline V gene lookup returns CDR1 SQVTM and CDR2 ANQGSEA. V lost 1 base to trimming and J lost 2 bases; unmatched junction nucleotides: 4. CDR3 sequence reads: CSVEVQGSNTEAFF. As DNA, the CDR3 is TGCAGCGTTGAAGTACAGGGGAGCAACACTGAAGCTTTCTTT.

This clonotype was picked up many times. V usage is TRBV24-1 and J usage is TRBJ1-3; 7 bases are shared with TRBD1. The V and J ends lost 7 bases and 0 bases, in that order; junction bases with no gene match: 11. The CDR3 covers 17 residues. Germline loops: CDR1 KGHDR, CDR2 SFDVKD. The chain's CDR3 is CATSRVGQESSGNTIYF. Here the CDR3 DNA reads TGTGCCACCAGCCGGGTCGGACAGGAGAGCTCTGGAAACACCATATATTTT.

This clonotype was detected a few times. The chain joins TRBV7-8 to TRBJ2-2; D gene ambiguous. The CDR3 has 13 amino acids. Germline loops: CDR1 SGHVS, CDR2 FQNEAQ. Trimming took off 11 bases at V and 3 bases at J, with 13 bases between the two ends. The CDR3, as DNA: TGTGCCCACCCGAGGCCAGACACCGGGGAGCTGTTTTTT. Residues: CAHPRPDTGELFF.

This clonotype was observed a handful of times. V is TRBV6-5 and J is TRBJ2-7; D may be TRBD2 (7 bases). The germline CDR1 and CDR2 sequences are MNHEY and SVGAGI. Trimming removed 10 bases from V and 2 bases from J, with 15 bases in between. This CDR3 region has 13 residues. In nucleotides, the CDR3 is TGTGCCACCGGGGAGGGGGGCCCCTACGAGCAGTACTTC. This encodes CATGEGGPYEQYF.

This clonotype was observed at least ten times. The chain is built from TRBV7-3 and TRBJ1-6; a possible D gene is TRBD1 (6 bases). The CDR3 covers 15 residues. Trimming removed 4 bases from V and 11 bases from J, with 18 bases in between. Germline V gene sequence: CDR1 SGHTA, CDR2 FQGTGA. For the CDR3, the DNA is TGTGCCAGCAGCTCGGACAGTGGAAGAGCGGCACCCCTCCACTTT. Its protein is CASSSDSGRAAPLHF.

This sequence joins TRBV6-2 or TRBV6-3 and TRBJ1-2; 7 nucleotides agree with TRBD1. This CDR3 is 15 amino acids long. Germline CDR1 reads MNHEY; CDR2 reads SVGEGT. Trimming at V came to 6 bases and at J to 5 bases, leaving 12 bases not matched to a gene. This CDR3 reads CASSQPDRTHYGYTF. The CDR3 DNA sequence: TGTGCCAGCAGCCAACCGGACAGGACCCATTATGGCTACACCTTC.

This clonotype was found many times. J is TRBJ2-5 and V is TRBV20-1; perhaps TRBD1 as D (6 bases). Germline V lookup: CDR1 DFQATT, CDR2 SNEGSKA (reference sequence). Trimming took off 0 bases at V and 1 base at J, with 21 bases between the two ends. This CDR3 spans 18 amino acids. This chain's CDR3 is CSARDPGQGPSIQETQYF. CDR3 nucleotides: TGCAGTGCTAGAGATCCCGGGCAGGGGCCAAGCATCCAAGAGACCCAGTACTTC.

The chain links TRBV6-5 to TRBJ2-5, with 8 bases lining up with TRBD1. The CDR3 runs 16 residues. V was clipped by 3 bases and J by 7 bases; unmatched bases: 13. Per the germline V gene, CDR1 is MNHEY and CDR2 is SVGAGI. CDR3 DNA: TGTGCCAGCAGTTATGGTCGCGGGGCAGGGGGCGGGACCCAGTACTTC. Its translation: CASSYGRGAGGGTQYF.

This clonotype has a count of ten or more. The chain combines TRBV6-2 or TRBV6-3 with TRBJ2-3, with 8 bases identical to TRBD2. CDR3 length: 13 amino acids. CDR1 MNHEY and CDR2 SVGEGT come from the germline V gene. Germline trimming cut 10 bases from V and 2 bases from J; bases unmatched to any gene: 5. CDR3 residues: CATSGSSTDTQYF. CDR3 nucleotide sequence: TGTGCCACCAGCGGGAGCTCCACAGATACGCAGTATTTT.

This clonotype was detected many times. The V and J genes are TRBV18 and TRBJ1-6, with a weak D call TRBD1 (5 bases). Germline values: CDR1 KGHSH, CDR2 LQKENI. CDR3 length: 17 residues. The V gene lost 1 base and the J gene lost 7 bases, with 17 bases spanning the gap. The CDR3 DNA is TGTGCCAGCTCACCACTGGATATCGGGGGTACCAATTCACCCCTCCACTTT. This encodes CASSPLDIGGTNSPLHF.

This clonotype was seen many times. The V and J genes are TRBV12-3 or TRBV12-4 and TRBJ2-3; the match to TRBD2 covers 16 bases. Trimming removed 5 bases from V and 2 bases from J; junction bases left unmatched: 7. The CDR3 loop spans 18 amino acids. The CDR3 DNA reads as TGTGCCAGCAGTGCCGGGACTAGCGGGAGGGCCCACACAGATACGCAGTATTTT. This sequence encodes CASSAGTSGRAHTDTQYF.

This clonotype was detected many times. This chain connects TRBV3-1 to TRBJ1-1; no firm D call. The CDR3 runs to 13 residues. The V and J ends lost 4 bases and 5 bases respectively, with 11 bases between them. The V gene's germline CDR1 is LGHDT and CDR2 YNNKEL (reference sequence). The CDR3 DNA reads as TGTGCCAGCAGCCCCCGGCGGTGGACTGAAGCTTTCTTT. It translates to CASSPRRWTEAFF.

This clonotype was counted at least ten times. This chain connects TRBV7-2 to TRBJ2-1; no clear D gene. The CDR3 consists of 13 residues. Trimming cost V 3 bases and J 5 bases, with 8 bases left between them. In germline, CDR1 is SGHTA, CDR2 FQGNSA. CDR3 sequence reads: CASSFIYHNEQFF. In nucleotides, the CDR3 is TGTGCCAGCAGCTTTATATACCACAATGAGCAGTTCTTC.